The 27 T cell receptor beta chains below all came from one sample that was sequenced in a study of blood T cell repertoires in COVID-19. Clones were read by immunoSEQ multiplex PCR, and TCRdb kept only the in-frame ones, dropping some. The sample contains roughly 88,000 clones, 65% to 85% of which appear only once. Sequencing was performed on peripheral blood. Source of these receptors: a woman of 80 years or more with acute or convalescent COVID-19.

The chain combines TRBV29-1 with TRBJ2-1; TRBD2 agrees at 14 bases. The CDR3 sequence is 16 residues long. V lost 6 bases and J lost 4; bases outside the gene matches: 8. CDR1 and CDR2 from the germline V gene are SQVTM and ANQGSEA. This CDR3 is CSVPKGTSGGYNEQFF. CDR3 nucleotide sequence: TGCAGCGTCCCGAAGGGGACTAGCGGGGGTTACAATGAGCAGTTCTTC.

This clone was observed a few times. The V gene is TRBV27, the J gene TRBJ2-7; TRBD1 matches 8 bases. V lost 6 bases, J lost 4 bases, and 5 bases stayed unmatched. CDR1 and CDR2 (germline): MNHEY, SMNVEV (reference sequence). The CDR3 consists of 13 residues. The CDR3 DNA reads as TGTGCCAGCAGACGTGGACAGGGATACGAGCAGTACTTC. It encodes CASRRGQGYEQYF.

This clone was observed once. The gene calls are TRBV9 and TRBJ2-2, with D hard to call. The CDR3 runs 16 residues. V lost 0 bases, J lost 4 bases, and 13 bases lay in between. Germline V lookup: CDR1 SGDLS, CDR2 YYNGEE. CDR3 sequence reads: CASSVEAAVRTGELFF. The CDR3 nucleotides read TGTGCCAGCAGCGTAGAGGCGGCAGTTCGCACCGGGGAGCTGTTTTTT.

This clone was recorded a few times. The gene calls are TRBV15 and TRBJ1-5; D unresolved. V lost 4 bases and J lost 5, with 9 bases in between. Germline V CDR1 and CDR2: LNHNV, YYDKDF (reference sequence). CDR3 length: 13 residues. This CDR3 is CATSIILDQPQHF. CDR3 sequence (DNA): TGTGCCACCAGCATCATATTAGATCAGCCCCAGCATTTT.

The rearrangement links TRBV6-6 to TRBJ2-7; 10 nucleotides align to TRBD1. CDR3 length: 15 amino acids. J gave up 4 bases and V 2 bases, and 5 bases lay outside the gene matches. The germline V gene encodes CDR1 MNHNY and CDR2 SVGAGI (reference sequence). CDR3 loop: CASSYRDRGFYEQYF. CDR3 nucleotides: TGTGCCAGCAGTTACCGGGACAGGGGATTTTACGAGCAGTACTTC.

The chain uses TRBV27 and TRBJ2-1; 8 nucleotides line up with TRBD2. V was pared by 4 bases and J by 6 bases, with 11 bases of the junction left unmatched. The CDR3 has 16 residues. CDR1 and CDR2 from the germline V gene are MNHEY and SMNVEV (reference sequence). This CDR3 is CASSYRGGGDLNEQFF. As DNA, the CDR3 is TGTGCCAGCAGTTACCGGGGGGGCGGGGACCTCAATGAGCAGTTCTTC.

The gene calls are TRBV7-9 and TRBJ2-6, with D possibly matching TRBD2 (5 bases). The germline CDR1 and CDR2 sequences are SEHNR and FQNEAQ (reference sequence). Trimming removed 5 bases from V and 2 bases from J, with 10 bases in between. This CDR3 has 15 residues. The CDR3 here is CASSPPGAGANVLTF. CDR3 nucleotides: TGTGCCAGCAGCCCCCCCGGGGCTGGGGCCAACGTCCTGACTTTC.

The rearrangement links TRBV11-2 to TRBJ1-3, with a tentative D call TRBD1 (6 bases). CDR3 length: 16 amino acids. V lost 2 bases, J lost 2 bases, and 13 bases lay in between. Germline V lookup: CDR1 SGHAT, CDR2 FQNNGV. Here the CDR3 reads CASSLLRGQTGNTIYF. The CDR3 coding sequence is TGTGCCAGCAGCTTATTGCGGGGGCAAACTGGAAACACCATATATTTT. Looking up the rest from reference TRBV11-2 and TRBJ1-3 gives the full variable domain: EAGVAQSPRYKIIEKRQSVAFWCNPISGHATLYWYQQILGQGPKLLIQFQNNGVVDDSQLPKDRFSAERLKGVDSTLKIQPAKLEDSAVYLCASSLLRGQTGNTIYFGEGSWLTVV.

The genes are TRBV19 and TRBJ1-5; 8 bases agree with TRBD1. The CDR3 has 17 amino acids. Trimming took 7 bases from V and 0 from J; bases not matched to a gene: 11. Germline V lookup: CDR1 LNHDA, CDR2 SQIVND (reference sequence). The CDR3 DNA sequence: TGTGCCAGTAACTCCGGGACAGGCGGTTTTAGCAATCAGCCCCAGCATTTT. Translation gives CASNSGTGGFSNQPQHF.

J is TRBJ1-3 and V is TRBV6-1; D is undetermined. This CDR3 spans 14 amino acids. The V end was cut by 3 bases, the J end by 4 bases, with 10 bases between. Germline V gene sequence: CDR1 MNHNS, CDR2 SASEGT. Here the CDR3 reads CASSEAGMGNTIYF. DNA for the CDR3: TGTGCCAGCAGTGAGGCAGGCATGGGAAACACCATATATTTT.

This clone was seen once. The chain employs TRBV7-2 and TRBJ1-3, with D uncertain. This CDR3 comprises 15 residues. Germline V gene lookup returns CDR1 SGHTA and CDR2 FQGNSA. Trimming shortened V by 2 bases and J by 0 bases, and 8 bases separated the two germline ends. The CDR3 is CASSLSAASGNTIYF. In nucleotides, the CDR3 is TGTGCCAGCAGCTTAAGCGCGGCCTCTGGAAACACCATATATTTT. Variable domain in full (rest from reference TRBV7-2 and TRBJ1-3): GAGVSQSPSNKVTEKGKDVELRCDPISGHTALYWYRQSLGQGLEFLIYFQGNSAPDKSGLPSDRFSAERTGGSVSTLTIQRTQQEDSAVYLCASSLSAASGNTIYFGEGSWLTVV.

The genes are TRBV9 and TRBJ1-1; D is possibly TRBD1 (5 bases). V was pared by 1 base and J by 1 base, with 11 bases between. This CDR3 is built from 15 residues. Germline lookup yields CDR1 SGDLS and CDR2 YYNGEE. In nucleotides, the CDR3 is TGTGCCAGCAGCGTATACGCCGGGGGGAACACTGAAGCTTTCTTT. Residues: CASSVYAGGNTEAFF.

The CDR3 DNA reads TGTGCCAGCACAGTCACAGATACGCAGTATTTT. Translating it yields CASTVTDTQYF. The genes are TRBV28 and TRBJ2-3; D unclear. Germline values: CDR1 MDHEN, CDR2 SYDVKM. V shed 7 bases and J shed 2 bases, with 4 bases lying between them. CDR3 length: 11 amino acids.

CDR3: CASSQTGPGNTIYF. Here the CDR3 DNA reads TGTGCCAGCAGCCAGACAGGGCCTGGAAACACCATATATTTT. This rearrangement joins TRBV6-5 to TRBJ1-3; 7 bases line up with TRBD1. This CDR3 is 14 amino acids long. Germline V gives CDR1 MNHEY, CDR2 SVGAGI. J gave up 2 bases and V 6 bases, and 4 bases lay outside the gene matches.

The V call is TRBV11-3, the J call TRBJ2-6, with D possibly being TRBD1 (7 bases). V was pared by 2 bases and J by 1 base, with 15 bases between. There are 18 residues in the CDR3. Germline loops: CDR1 SGHNT, CDR2 YENEEA. The CDR3 spells CASSLPVQGRSGANVLTF. The CDR3 bases are TGTGCCAGCAGCTTACCGGTACAGGGGAGGTCTGGGGCCAACGTCCTGACTTTC.

For the CDR3, the DNA is TGTGCCAGCAGCCAAGTTCGTAGCGGGGCGGGCTCCTACGAGCAGTACTTC. Protein sequence: CASSQVRSGAGSYEQYF. The J gene is TRBJ2-7, the V gene TRBV4-2; the match to TRBD2 covers 8 bases. This CDR3 region has 17 residues. Germline loops: CDR1 LGHNA, CDR2 YNFKEQ. Unmatched junction bases numbered 8, after V lost 1 base and J lost 0 bases.

The V and J genes are TRBV18 and TRBJ2-3; tentative D call: TRBD2 (5 bases). The CDR3 contains 11 residues. Deletions cut 2 bases from V and 11 bases from J, with 8 bases between. Germline V gives CDR1 KGHSH, CDR2 LQKENI. The CDR3 coding sequence is TGTGCCAGCTCACCAAACGCGGGGCAGTATTTT. Translated: CASSPNAGQYF.

This rearrangement joins TRBV7-3 to TRBJ2-2; D is undetermined. The CDR3 totals 12 residues. Germline V lookup: CDR1 SGHTA, CDR2 FQGTGA. Trimming took 5 bases from V and 6 from J, leaving 7 bases between them. The CDR3 here is CASSPGAGELFF. The CDR3 DNA reads TGTGCCAGCAGCCCGGGTGCCGGGGAGCTGTTTTTT.

The rearrangement links TRBV11-2 to TRBJ1-5; the D gene is possibly TRBD1 (6 bases). The V end lost 5 bases, the J end lost 7 bases, and 18 bases lay between the germline ends. The CDR3 is 15 residues long. CDR1 is SGHAT and CDR2 is FQNNGV in the germline V gene. The CDR3, as DNA: TGTGCCAGCAGCAACCCAGGGGTTTCGGGCCAGCCCCAGCATTTT. It translates to CASSNPGVSGQPQHF.

This clone appeared a few times. The V and J genes are TRBV10-1 and TRBJ2-7; TRBD1 matches at 8 bases. After removal of 5 bases from V and 2 bases from J, the junction contained 5 bases not matched to a gene. This CDR3 comprises 14 residues. Germline-derived CDR1 and CDR2 are WNHNN and SYGVQD (reference sequence). CDR3 bases: TGCGCCAGCAGTTATGGACAGGGTACCTACGAGCAGTACTTC. As protein: CASSYGQGTYEQYF.

The V gene is TRBV6-5, the J gene TRBJ1-5; possibly TRBD1 for D (6 bases). CDR3 length: 14 amino acids. Trimming removed 6 bases from V and 0 bases from J, with 9 bases in between. Looked up from germline, CDR1 is MNHEY and CDR2 is SVGAGI. CDR3 sequence reads: CASRTDSSNQPQHF. The CDR3 DNA is TGTGCCAGCAGGACGGACAGTAGCAATCAGCCCCAGCATTTT.

The chain joins TRBV25-1 to TRBJ1-6, with D perhaps TRBD1 (5 bases). V lost 7 bases and J lost 8, with 15 bases in between. The CDR3 spans 14 residues. Germline lookup yields CDR1 MGHDK and CDR2 SYGVNS. The chain's CDR3 is CASTFGADYSPLHF. CDR3 bases: TGTGCCAGCACGTTTGGGGCTGACTATTCACCCCTCCACTTT.

The V call is TRBV24-1, the J call TRBJ1-2; 11 bases map to TRBD1. The CDR3 has 15 residues. CDR1 KGHDR and CDR2 SFDVKD come from the germline V gene. J gave up 2 bases and V 9 bases, and 7 bases lay outside the gene matches. The CDR3 is CATSDRGPSNYGYTF. The CDR3 DNA reads TGTGCCACCTCGGACAGGGGGCCCTCCAACTATGGCTACACCTTC.

This chain links TRBV18 with TRBJ1-4; D gene uncertain. Germline V gives CDR1 KGHSH, CDR2 LQKENI. Trimming stripped 3 bases from V and 7 bases from J, with 6 bases between. The CDR3 contains 12 residues. In DNA form, the CDR3 reads TGTGCCAGCTCACCTGACTCTGAAAAACTGTTTTTT. It specifies CASSPDSEKLFF. The full variable domain, completed using reference TRBV18 and TRBJ1-4, is NAGVMQNPRHLVRRRGQEARLRCSPMKGHSHVYWYRQLPEEGLKFMVYLQKENIIDESGMPKERFSAEFPKEGPSILRIQQVVRGDSAAYFCASSPDSEKLFFGSGTQLSVL.

The chain has TRBV10-2 and TRBJ1-6; 9 positions match TRBD1. The junction had 4 bases not matched to a gene; V was cut back by 6 bases and J by 7 bases. Germline loops: CDR1 WSHSY, CDR2 SAAADI. This CDR3 has 14 amino acids. The CDR3 nucleotides are TGCGCCAGCAGCCCGGGACAGGGAAATTCACCCCTCCACTTT. Translation gives CASSPGQGNSPLHF.

The chain has TRBV3-1 (or the pseudogene TRBV3-2) and TRBJ1-4, with a tentative D call TRBD1 (5 bases). Germline V lookup: CDR1 LGHDT, CDR2 YNNKEL (reference sequence). V lost 0 bases to trimming and J lost 5 bases, with 13 bases between them. The CDR3 covers 16 residues. DNA of the CDR3: TGTGCCAGCAGCCAAGAAGGGGCAGGGTGGAATGAAAAACTGTTTTTT. Its translation: CASSQEGAGWNEKLFF.

J is TRBJ2-3 and V is TRBV19, with TRBD2 identical over 13 bases. This CDR3 has 14 amino acids. J lost 4 bases, V lost 6 bases, and 1 base had no gene match. Germline CDR1 reads LNHDA; CDR2 reads SQIVND (reference sequence). CDR3 in amino acids: CASRLAGGPDTQYF. The CDR3 DNA reads as TGTGCCAGTAGACTAGCGGGGGGGCCAGATACGCAGTATTTT.